The sequence of this TCR beta chain was determined in a study of T cell responses to AZD1222 COVID-19 vaccine. Study results and caveats: Spike-wide coverage was observed for vaccine-associated CD4 TCRs, with dominant responses at 160-218 and 743-854.

V shed 5 bases and J shed 8 bases, with 7 bases lying between them. This CDR3 region has 11 residues. Germline V gene data show CDR1 as SGHAT and CDR2 as FQNNGV. About this clone: The antigen is unknown.

Libraries were prepared by immunoSEQ multiplex PCR; TCRdb keeps only in-frame clonotypes and omits some of them. The data hold about 200,000 clones, with approximately 94% observed a single time. This receptor was identified in an adult in good health. This specimen was peripheral blood, taken on day 0 of MenACWY control vaccination. The chain recombines TRBV11-2 with TRBJ2-1; possibly TRBD2 for D (5 bases). The CDR3 DNA sequence: TGTGCCAGCAGCGGTAGCGATGAGCAGTTCTTC. Its translation: CASSGSDEQFF.